This T cell receptor (beta chain) was documented in a study of glioma-infiltrating T cells. Study-wide points: CDR3 overlap between tissue and blood was very small. Gliomas, especially low-grade, showed above-expected tissue-blood divergence; non-neoplastic patients showed below.

The iRepertoire nested amplicon-rescue multiplex PCR amplified TCR alpha and beta CDR3s from RNA. For one-step reverse transcription and amplification, 100-400 ng of tissue mRNA or PBMC total RNA was used. Each CDR3 protein gets one entry after TCRdb re-called the multiplex PCR reads with MiXCR. The table lists approximately 190,000 distinct CDR3 sequences, over 25% of them singletons. On this clonotype: The antigen remains unidentified.

What was sequenced was glioma tissue, nonneoplastic brain tissue, or PBMCs (not recorded which). This TCR was recovered from a human donor with low-grade glioma or glioblastoma, undergoing nonglioma brain surgery, or in good health (not recorded which).

CDR3 DNA: TGTGCCATCAGCAGGGGGGGCTACGAGCAGTACTTC. Amino acids: CAISRGGYEQYF. The chain combines TRBV10-3 with TRBJ2-7; tentatively, D is TRBD1 or TRBD2 (7 bases each). CDR1 ENHRY and CDR2 SYGVKD come from the germline V gene. The CDR3 loop spans 12 amino acids. V lost 6 bases, J lost 3 bases, and 9 bases lay in between.